A single sample is the source of the 26 T cell receptor beta chains below, sequenced in a study of molecular identifiers for immune sequencing clone quantification. TCRdb reanalysed the PCR reads using MiXCR and keeps one entry per CDR3 protein. The sample includes about half a million distinct CDR3 sequences, about 21% of them seen just once. The specimen was naive CD8+ T cells from blood, with Jurkat cell RNA spiked in. Subset specified: FACS-sorted CD8+CD4-CCR7+CD45RA+ naive T cells. Receptors originate from a human donor in good health. Some libraries in this study had Jurkat cell RNA spiked in.

As for this clonotype: Sequence at one end of the junction differs from germline and may be a read error. The chain uses TRBV14 and TRBJ1-2, with 8 bases aligning to TRBD1. The CDR3 spans 15 residues. Germline V gene data show CDR1 as SGHDN and CDR2 as FVKESK. CDR3 protein: CASSHRTGFTYGHTF. CDR3 DNA: TGTGCCAGCAGCCACCGGACAGGGTTTACCTATGGCCACACCTTC.

The V and J genes are TRBV7-9 and TRBJ1-1; 8 bases line up with TRBD1. CDR3 length: 15 residues. CDR1 and CDR2 (germline): SEHNR, FQNEAQ (reference sequence). J gave up 5 bases and V 5 bases, and 10 bases lay outside the gene matches. DNA for the CDR3: TGTGCCAGCAGCCCCGGACAGGGAGCTAGTACTGAAGCTTTCTTT. It codes for CASSPGQGASTEAFF.

Many counts were recorded for this clonotype. V usage is TRBV6-5 and J usage is TRBJ2-5, with D unclear. This CDR3 has 12 amino acids. Germline V gives CDR1 MNHEY, CDR2 SVGAGI. The ends were cut back, 7 bases at V and 1 base at J, with 7 bases in the middle. DNA for the CDR3: TGTGCCAGCACCGACACCCAAGAGACCCAGTACTTC. It encodes CASTDTQETQYF.

This clonotype came up a few times. The chain combines TRBV2 with TRBJ2-1; the D is unclear. Trimming cost V 3 bases and J 3 bases, with 9 bases left between them. The CDR3 is 14 amino acids. Germline V gives CDR1 SNHLY, CDR2 FYNNEI. The CDR3 is CASSDLNSYNEQFF. The CDR3 bases are TGTGCCAGCAGTGATCTTAACAGCTACAATGAGCAGTTCTTC.

The table lists this clonotype with a few counts. The CDR3 sequence is CASSLSPGREANEKLFF. The CDR3 DNA reads as TGTGCCAGCAGTTTATCTCCTGGGCGGGAGGCTAATGAAAAACTGTTTTTT. V and J are TRBV12-3 or TRBV12-4 and TRBJ1-4; D unclear. V dropped 2 bases and J dropped 3 bases, with 16 bases sitting between them. This CDR3 region has 17 residues.

This clonotype was recorded at least ten times. The chain has TRBV29-1 and TRBJ2-7; 9 nucleotides match TRBD2. Unmatched junction bases numbered 7, after V lost 4 bases and J lost 6 bases. CDR1 and CDR2 (germline): SQVTM, ANQGSEA. The CDR3 has 13 residues. The CDR3 DNA sequence: TGCAGCGTTGTAGGCGGGAGGGCCCTCGAGCAGTACTTC. Protein product: CSVVGGRALEQYF.

The chain combines TRBV11-3 with TRBJ2-2, with 8 bases identical to TRBD1. The CDR3 runs to 15 residues. CDR1 is SGHNT, CDR2 YENEEA, per germline. With V trimmed by 5 bases and J by 7 bases, 9 bases remained unmatched. Here the CDR3 reads CASSEDRERVGELFF. The CDR3 coding sequence is TGTGCCAGCAGCGAGGACAGGGAGCGTGTCGGGGAGCTGTTTTTT.

This clonotype turned up a few times. V gene TRBV13 combines with J gene TRBJ1-2; TRBD1 is a possible D gene (5 bases). The V gene lost 5 bases and the J gene lost 1 base, with 17 bases spanning the gap. The CDR3 sequence is 16 residues long. Germline V CDR1 and CDR2: PRHDT, FYEKMQ (reference sequence). CDR3 coding DNA: TGTGCCAGCAGCGGGCCGTTAAGGGGTGATAACTATGGCTACACCTTC. It translates to CASSGPLRGDNYGYTF.

This sequence joins TRBV6-6 and TRBJ1-5; TRBD1 aligns across 8 bases. Trimming took 7 bases from V and 9 from J; bases not matched to a gene: 11. Germline CDR1 is MNHNY and CDR2 is SVGAGI (reference sequence). This CDR3 has 14 residues. The CDR3 nucleotides read TGTGCCAGCACCCCGGACAGGGCCTATCTGCCCCAGCATTTT. Translation gives CASTPDRAYLPQHF.

This rearrangement joins TRBV21-1 to TRBJ1-1; the D segment call TRBD1 is taken from the table without a DNA check. TRBV21-1 is described as a pseudogene. There are 17 residues in the CDR3. CDR3 in DNA: TGTGCCAGCAGCACCTGGGGGGGGGGCGTAATGAACACTGAAGCTTTCTTT. Translation: CASSTWGGGVMNTEAFF.

This clonotype was recorded at least ten times. The V call is TRBV7-9, the J call TRBJ2-5; D not certain. The CDR3 loop spans 13 amino acids. Trimming stripped 2 bases from V and 4 bases from J, with 8 bases between. Per the germline V gene, CDR1 is SEHNR and CDR2 is FQNEAQ (reference sequence). This CDR3 reads CASSLRLGETQYF. CDR3 bases: TGTGCCAGCAGCTTACGACTTGGAGAGACCCAGTACTTC.

This clonotype was counted between two and nine times. The chain links TRBV9 to TRBJ1-5; D remains unclear. This CDR3 comprises 14 residues. V lost 0 bases and J 2 bases, leaving 6 bases between the germline ends. Germline assignment: CDR1 SGDLS and CDR2 YYNGEE. CDR3 sequence reads: CASSVGAGNQPQHF. In DNA form, the CDR3 reads TGTGCCAGCAGCGTAGGGGCTGGCAATCAGCCCCAGCATTTT.

This clonotype was picked up many times. The chain joins TRBV29-1 to TRBJ1-2, with D possibly matching TRBD1 (6 bases). This CDR3 comprises 13 residues. Germline CDR1 reads SQVTM; CDR2 reads ANQGSEA. Deletions cut 4 bases from V and 8 bases from J, with 17 bases between. CDR3 sequence: CSVVDGGARGYTF. CDR3 DNA: TGCAGCGTTGTAGATGGGGGCGCGAGAGGCTACACCTTC.

There are many counts of this clonotype. The CDR3 DNA reads TGTGCCAGCAGTGAAATCGGACAGGGCGGACAGCCCCAGCATTTT. Protein sequence: CASSEIGQGGQPQHF. The chain employs TRBV2 and TRBJ1-5, with 8 bases fitting TRBD1. Germline V CDR1 and CDR2: SNHLY, FYNNEI. The CDR3 covers 15 residues. J was trimmed by 7 bases and V by 2 bases; bases with no gene match: 7.

As for this clonotype: Its ends do not fully match the called genes, so a read error is possible. The chain combines TRBV4-1 with TRBJ2-1; 9 positions agree with TRBD1. Germline CDR1 is MGHRA and CDR2 is YSYEKL. CDR3 size: 15 residues. CDR3 residues: CASGQPGTGSDEQFF. The DNA for the CDR3 is TGCGCCAGCGGCCAACCCGGGACAGGGTCTGATGAGCAGTTCTTC.

J is TRBJ2-1 and V is TRBV5-1; 9 bases agree with TRBD1. This CDR3 is 15 amino acids long. V trimming: 2 bases; J trimming: 5 bases; junction bases outside the gene matches: 5. Germline CDR1 is SGHRS and CDR2 is YFSETQ. DNA for the CDR3: TGCGCCAGCAGCTTTCGGACAGGGGCGAACAATGAGCAGTTCTTC. Residues: CASSFRTGANNEQFF.

Many counts were recorded for this clonotype. The chain couples TRBV4-3 to TRBJ2-7; 9 bases match TRBD1. The CDR3 has 14 amino acids. With V trimmed by 4 bases and J by 3 bases, 4 bases remained unmatched. Germline V gives CDR1 LGHNA, CDR2 YSLEER. CDR3 nucleotides: TGCGCCAGCAGCCCCACGACAGGGGGCTACGAGCAGTACTTC. As protein: CASSPTTGGYEQYF.

J is TRBJ2-2 and V is TRBV4-2; D might be TRBD2 (5 bases). Trimming left V 0 bases short and J 5 bases short, with 7 bases between. Germline loops: CDR1 LGHNA, CDR2 YNFKEQ. CDR3 length: 14 amino acids. The CDR3 spells CASSQEGRTGELFF. In DNA form, the CDR3 reads TGTGCCAGCAGCCAAGAAGGGAGAACCGGGGAGCTGTTTTTT.

The chain combines TRBV9 with TRBJ2-5; D is unresolved. The CDR3 length is 15 residues. Trimming stripped 1 base from V and 2 bases from J, with 12 bases between. Germline CDR1 reads SGDLS; CDR2 reads YYNGEE. CDR3: CASSVWPGPQETQYF. CDR3 nucleotides: TGTGCCAGCAGCGTATGGCCGGGCCCACAAGAGACCCAGTACTTC.

In its sample, this clonotype was seen a few times. The chain carries TRBV30 and TRBJ1-1; D remains unclear. V dropped 5 bases and J dropped 6 bases, with 16 bases sitting between them. Looked up from germline, CDR1 is GTSNPN and CDR2 is SVGIG (reference sequence). CDR3 length equals 13 residues. The CDR3 reads CAWRPWISPEAFF. In DNA, the CDR3 is TGTGCCTGGCGACCATGGATCTCCCCTGAAGCTTTCTTT.

The sample holds many counts of this clonotype. The genes are TRBV12-3 or TRBV12-4 and TRBJ2-7, with D perhaps matching TRBD1 (6 bases). The CDR3 spans 16 residues. The V gene lost 6 bases and the J gene lost 0 bases, with 18 bases spanning the gap. CDR3 coding DNA: TGTGCCAGCAGCACAACTCGGGACATAAGCTCCTACGAGCAGTACTTC. Protein: CASSTTRDISSYEQYF.

The chain couples TRBV15 to TRBJ2-7, with unresolved D. V was pared by 0 bases and J by 6 bases, with 15 bases between. Germline CDR1 reads LNHNV; CDR2 reads YYDKDF (reference sequence). The CDR3 has 15 residues. CDR3 sequence reads: CATSRDMGITSEQYF. The DNA for the CDR3 is TGTGCCACCAGCAGAGATATGGGGATCACTTCCGAGCAGTACTTC.

Concerning this clonotype: A read error may be the cause here, since a much bigger clone is one base away. The chain has TRBV7-9 and TRBJ1-2; D perhaps matches TRBD1 (6 bases). V dropped 1 base and J dropped 6 bases, with 15 bases sitting between them. Per germline, CDR1 SEHNR and CDR2 FQNEAQ (reference sequence). The length of the CDR3 is 15 residues. CDR3 nucleotide sequence: TGTGCCAGCAGCTTAGTACGACAGGCAGCTGATGGCTACACCTTC. Translation: CASSLVRQAADGYTF.

This clonotype appeared many times. This chain joins TRBV12-3 or TRBV12-4 and TRBJ1-1; D gene ambiguous. V shed 5 bases and J shed 4 bases, with 8 bases lying between them. The CDR3 is made up of 12 amino acids. The CDR3: CASSRAGTEAFF. In DNA form, the CDR3 reads TGTGCCAGCAGTCGGGCTGGCACTGAAGCTTTCTTT.

A remark on this clonotype: Just one base apart from a much larger clone, this may be a read error. This sequence joins TRBV4-1 and TRBJ2-7; 8 bases align to TRBD1. The length of the CDR3 is 13 residues. Germline-derived CDR1 and CDR2 are MGHRA and YSYEKL. The DNA for the CDR3 is TGCGCCAGCAGCAGGGACAGGACCTACGAGCAGCACTTC. Translation: CASSRDRTYEQHF.

This clonotype was observed at least ten times. This sequence joins TRBV29-1 and TRBJ1-4; 7 bases line up with TRBD1. Per the germline V gene, CDR1 is SQVTM and CDR2 is ANQGSEA. V trimming: 0 bases; J trimming: 8 bases; junction bases outside the gene matches: 6. This CDR3 region has 14 residues. The CDR3 DNA is TGCAGCGTTGAAGATCTGGCAGGGGGGGAAAAACTGTTTTTT. Translating gives CSVEDLAGGEKLFF.